One and the same sample provided the 9 T cell receptor beta chains below, sequenced in a study of T cell responses to AZD1222 COVID-19 vaccine. Assay used: immunoSEQ multiplex PCR; TCRdb lists only in-frame clones, some missing. Of 150,000 to 200,000 clones in the sample, just over 90% are singletons; the top ten hold about 2.8%. The material was peripheral blood, obtained on day 0 of AZD1222 vaccination. The receptors derive from an adult in good health.

This rearrangement joins TRBV30 to TRBJ1-6; 10 nucleotides match TRBD1. Trimming removed 1 base from V and 9 bases from J; junction bases left unmatched: 6. The CDR3 is made up of 15 amino acids. CDR1 GTSNPN and CDR2 SVGIG come from the germline V gene (reference sequence). The CDR3 loop reads CAWSEPGTGVSPLHF. CDR3 nucleotides: TGTGCCTGGAGTGAACCCGGGACAGGGGTTTCACCCCTCCACTTT.

The chain is built from TRBV9 and TRBJ2-7; TRBD2 is a possible D gene (7 bases). CDR1 is SGDLS, CDR2 YYNGEE, per germline. CDR3 length: 14 residues. V lost 0 bases to trimming and J lost 6 bases, with 13 bases between them. CDR3 residues: CASSVGGGGSEQYF. The CDR3 DNA follows: TGTGCCAGCAGCGTAGGAGGGGGAGGGAGCGAGCAGTACTTC.

The chain employs TRBV27 and TRBJ1-2; D is undetermined. Germline loops: CDR1 MNHEY, CDR2 SMNVEV (reference sequence). V was clipped by 3 bases and J by 6 bases, with 14 bases between them. The CDR3 has 14 amino acids. This CDR3 is CASSFGGGRDGYTF. The CDR3, as DNA: TGTGCCAGCAGTTTTGGCGGAGGGAGGGATGGCTACACCTTC.

The V call is TRBV7-2, the J call TRBJ1-6, with D possibly TRBD1 on 6 matching bases. The CDR3 consists of 13 residues. CDR1 is SGHTA, CDR2 FQGNSA, per germline. V was shortened by 5 bases and J by 8 bases, with 10 bases between the two germline ends. The CDR3 bases are TGTGCCAGCAGCACCCGACAGGATTCACCCCTCCACTTT. Residues: CASSTRQDSPLHF.

V is TRBV10-1 and J is TRBJ1-4; D is undetermined. The CDR3 runs to 15 residues. Germline loops: CDR1 WNHNN, CDR2 SYGVQD (reference sequence). With 2 bases removed from V and 7 bases from J, the gap between germline ends came to 14 bases. CDR3 amino acids: CASSEGGGPGEKLFF. For the CDR3, the DNA is TGCGCCAGCAGTGAGGGCGGAGGTCCGGGTGAAAAACTGTTTTTT.

The table lists this clone with a count of one. The rearrangement joins TRBV6-1 to TRBJ1-5; tentatively, D is TRBD1 (5 bases). The CDR3 is made up of 15 amino acids. V was cut by 2 bases and J by 0 bases, with 8 bases left in between. The germline CDR1 and CDR2 sequences are MNHNS and SASEGT. The CDR3 spells CASSEWGNSNQPQHF. The CDR3 nucleotides read TGTGCCAGCAGTGAATGGGGGAATAGCAATCAGCCCCAGCATTTT.

V usage is TRBV30 and J usage is TRBJ1-1; D call uncertain. CDR1 is GTSNPN, CDR2 SVGIG, per germline (reference sequence). This CDR3 is 15 amino acids long. V was cut by 0 bases and J by 0 bases, with 11 bases left in between. CDR3 DNA sequence: TGTGCCTGGAGTGTAGGCCGGACGTTGAACACTGAAGCTTTCTTT. Its protein is CAWSVGRTLNTEAFF.

The rearrangement links TRBV19 to TRBJ1-5, with D maybe TRBD1 (6 bases). Germline-derived CDR1 and CDR2 are LNHDA and SQIVND (reference sequence). This CDR3 is built from 18 residues. V dropped 0 bases and J dropped 0 bases, with 15 bases sitting between them. The CDR3 reads CASSIDLQGRYSNQPQHF. In nucleotides, the CDR3 is TGTGCCAGTAGTATAGATTTACAGGGCCGATATAGCAATCAGCCCCAGCATTTT.

The chain links TRBV28 to TRBJ2-2, with D possibly TRBD2 on 7 matching bases. Trimming shortened V by 5 bases and J by 4 bases, and 14 bases separated the two germline ends. The CDR3 has 15 amino acids. CDR1 is MDHEN and CDR2 is SYDVKM in the germline V gene. CDR3 bases: TGTGCCAGCAGTCGGGGGGCAGCGTCCACCGGGGAGCTGTTTTTT. Its translation is CASSRGAASTGELFF.